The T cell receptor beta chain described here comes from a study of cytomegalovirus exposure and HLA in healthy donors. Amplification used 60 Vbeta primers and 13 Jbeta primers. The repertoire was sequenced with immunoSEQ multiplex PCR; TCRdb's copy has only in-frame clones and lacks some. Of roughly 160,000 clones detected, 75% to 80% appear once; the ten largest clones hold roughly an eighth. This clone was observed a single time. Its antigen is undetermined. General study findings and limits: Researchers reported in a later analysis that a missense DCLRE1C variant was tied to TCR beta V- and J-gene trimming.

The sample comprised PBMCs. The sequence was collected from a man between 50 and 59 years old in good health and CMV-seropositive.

Here the CDR3 reads CATSRGGTGDYEQYV. CDR3 DNA sequence: TGTGCCACCAGCAGAGGTGGGACAGGGGACTACGAGCAGTACGTC. The chain combines TRBV15 with TRBJ2-7, with 10 nucleotides matching TRBD1. The CDR3 has 15 residues. V shed 1 base, J shed 3 bases, and the junction held 3 bases outside the gene matches. Germline lookup yields CDR1 LNHNV and CDR2 YYDKDF (reference sequence).